The 23 T cell receptor beta chains given below trace back to one sample, sequenced in a study of blood T cell repertoires in COVID-19. Assay used: immunoSEQ multiplex PCR; TCRdb lists only in-frame clones, some missing. The sample contains 95,000 to 150,000 clones, 85% to 90% of which appear only once. Source material: peripheral blood. These receptor sequences come from an elderly man with active or convalescent COVID-19.

The chain has TRBV2 and TRBJ2-2, with 7 bases identical to TRBD2. Germline V lookup: CDR1 SNHLY, CDR2 FYNNEI. V trimming: 6 bases; J trimming: 6 bases; junction bases outside the gene matches: 4. The CDR3 runs to 13 residues. CDR3 amino acids: CASSVTSPGELFF. CDR3 coding DNA: TGTGCCAGCAGCGTGACTAGCCCCGGGGAGCTGTTTTTT.

The CDR3 DNA is TGTGCCAGCAGTATAGCGGGGGAATACAATGAGCAGTTCTTC. This encodes CASSIAGEYNEQFF. This chain links TRBV6-2 or TRBV6-3 with TRBJ2-1, with 9 bases identical to TRBD2. The CDR3 has 14 residues. Trimming took 5 bases from V and 4 from J; bases not matched to a gene: 3. Germline loops: CDR1 MNHEY, CDR2 SVGEGT.

The chain recombines TRBV18 with TRBJ1-2, with unresolved D. This CDR3 has 14 amino acids. Trimming shortened V by 0 bases and J by 2 bases, and 7 bases separated the two germline ends. CDR1 and CDR2 from the germline V gene are KGHSH and LQKENI. DNA for the CDR3: TGTGCCAGCTCACCACCGGCAGAAAACTATGGCTACACCTTC. Protein: CASSPPAENYGYTF.

This chain connects TRBV27 to TRBJ2-5, with 8 bases matching TRBD1. CDR3 size: 14 residues. With 5 bases clipped from V and 1 base from J, the junction kept 3 bases outside the gene matches. The germline gives CDR1 MNHEY, CDR2 SMNVEV (reference sequence). The CDR3 bases are TGTGCCAGCAGTACTCAGGGGGCCCAAGAGACCCAGTACTTC. Translation: CASSTQGAQETQYF.

The chain employs TRBV7-3 and TRBJ1-1; D unclear. Germline V gene lookup returns CDR1 SGHTA and CDR2 FQGTGA. V lost 5 bases, J lost 5 bases, and 21 bases lay in between. The CDR3 sequence is 16 residues long. In DNA form, the CDR3 reads TGTGCCAGCAGCCGAGTACGTGCAATGGAGGGAACTGAAGCTTTCTTT. This encodes CASSRVRAMEGTEAFF.

The chain has TRBV9 and TRBJ1-5; 7 bases match TRBD1. The CDR3 contains 14 residues. Germline V CDR1 and CDR2: SGDLS, YYNGEE. After removal of 4 bases from V and 4 bases from J, the junction contained 5 bases not matched to a gene. CDR3 protein: CASSSTRGNQPQHF. The CDR3 DNA reads TGTGCCAGCAGCTCAACCAGGGGGAATCAGCCCCAGCATTTT.

The chain carries TRBV24-1 and TRBJ2-5, with a tentative D call TRBD1 (6 bases). Germline CDR1 is KGHDR and CDR2 is SFDVKD. V shed 6 bases and J shed 4 bases, with 14 bases lying between them. This CDR3 contains 14 residues. CDR3 DNA sequence: TGTGCCACCAGTAGTCCACAGGGACGAGAGACCCAGTACTTC. Protein: CATSSPQGRETQYF.

This rearrangement joins TRBV6-5 to TRBJ2-1; TRBD2 matches 9 bases. After removal of 6 bases from V and 10 bases from J, the junction contained 4 bases not matched to a gene. Looked up from germline, CDR1 is MNHEY and CDR2 is SVGAGI. The length of the CDR3 is 12 residues. This CDR3 is CASRPTSGEQFF. CDR3 sequence (DNA): TGTGCCAGCAGACCGACTAGCGGAGAGCAGTTCTTC.

J is TRBJ2-7 and V is TRBV7-2; 10 bases match TRBD2. CDR3 length equals 19 residues. V was pared by 5 bases and J by 2 bases, with 18 bases of the junction left unmatched. The germline CDR1 and CDR2 sequences are SGHTA and FQGNSA. The CDR3 DNA follows: TGTGCCAGCAGCACACGTGGGGGTAGCGGGAGGCAGGGCGCCTACGAGCAGTACTTC. It specifies CASSTRGGSGRQGAYEQYF.

This clone was counted between two and nine times. The chain employs TRBV15 and TRBJ2-1; 9 nucleotides match TRBD2. The CDR3 contains 17 residues. The germline V gene encodes CDR1 LNHNV and CDR2 YYDKDF (reference sequence). V lost 4 bases and J lost 4; bases outside the gene matches: 11. CDR3 in amino acids: CATSTAGGLVSYNEQFF. CDR3 DNA sequence: TGTGCCACCAGCACCGCGGGGGGGCTAGTCTCGTACAATGAGCAGTTCTTC. The full variable domain, with the rest looked up from reference TRBV15 and TRBJ2-1, is DAMVIQNPRYQVTQFGKPVTLSCSQTLNHNVMYWYQQKSSQAPKLLFHYYDKDFNNEADTPDNFQSRRPNTSFCFLDIRSPGLGDTAMYLCATSTAGGLVSYNEQFFGPGTRLTVL.

This chain connects TRBV5-1 to TRBJ1-2, with TRBD1 matching 8 bases. V lost 0 bases to trimming and J lost 2 bases; unmatched junction nucleotides: 3. CDR1 and CDR2 from the germline V gene are SGHRS and YFSETQ. This CDR3 region has 15 residues. CDR3 sequence reads: CASSLGQGRNYGYTF. In DNA, the CDR3 is TGCGCCAGCAGCTTGGGACAGGGGAGGAACTATGGCTACACCTTC.

This clone was observed a single time. The chain couples TRBV5-1 to TRBJ1-1, with D hard to call. V was shortened by 1 base and J by 0 bases, with 4 bases between the two germline ends. Germline CDR1 is SGHRS and CDR2 is YFSETQ. CDR3 length equals 13 residues. The DNA of the CDR3 is TGCGCCAGCAGCTTGAGCTTGAACACTGAAGCTTTCTTT. Translating gives CASSLSLNTEAFF.

The chain joins TRBV2 to TRBJ1-1; possible D gene TRBD1, 5 bases. The CDR3 contains 14 residues. Trimming shortened V by 3 bases and J by 3 bases, and 11 bases separated the two germline ends. Germline V lookup: CDR1 SNHLY, CDR2 FYNNEI. CDR3 residues: CASSEFRADTEAFF. The CDR3 region has the DNA TGTGCCAGCAGTGAGTTCAGGGCTGACACTGAAGCTTTCTTT.

This clone was detected once. This sequence joins TRBV4-3 and TRBJ1-2; D remains unclear. Trimming cost V 0 bases and J 5 bases, with 19 bases left between them. The CDR3 totals 17 residues. CDR1 LGHNA and CDR2 YSLEER come from the germline V gene. As DNA, the CDR3 is TGCGCCAGCAGCCAAGATCGGCTAGGAGGTCAATTATATGGCTACACCTTC. Its protein is CASSQDRLGGQLYGYTF.

The rearrangement joins TRBV7-2 to TRBJ1-1; D unclear. This CDR3 is built from 14 residues. CDR1 is SGHTA, CDR2 FQGNSA, per germline. V dropped 0 bases and J dropped 2 bases, with 7 bases sitting between them. In DNA, the CDR3 is TGTGCCAGCAGCTTAGCGGAGGGCAACACTGAAGCTTTCTTT. This translates into CASSLAEGNTEAFF. The full variable domain, its missing parts supplied by reference TRBV7-2 and TRBJ1-1, is GAGVSQSPSNKVTEKGKDVELRCDPISGHTALYWYRQSLGQGLEFLIYFQGNSAPDKSGLPSDRFSAERTGGSVSTLTIQRTQQEDSAVYLCASSLAEGNTEAFFGQGTRLTVV.

Comment on this clone: Different DNA sequences within this sample yield the same CDR3. The rearrangement joins TRBV7-3 to TRBJ2-1; 9 bases are shared with TRBD1. CDR3 size: 15 residues. Germline CDR1 SGHTA, CDR2 FQGTGA. Germline trimming cut 0 bases from V and 3 bases from J; bases unmatched to any gene: 0. Here the CDR3 DNA reads TGTGCCAGCAGCTTAACGGGACAGGGCTACAATGAGCAGTTCTTC. Its translation: CASSLTGQGYNEQFF.

This chain links TRBV11-1 with TRBJ2-7; TRBD1 is a possible D gene (6 bases). CDR1 SGHAT and CDR2 FQDESV come from the germline V gene (reference sequence). The V and J ends lost 1 base and 9 bases respectively, with 10 bases between them. The CDR3 extends over 12 amino acids. The CDR3 region is CASSLGTAGQYF. The CDR3 region has the DNA TGTGCCAGCAGCTTAGGGACAGCCGGGCAGTACTTC.

This chain joins TRBV11-2 and TRBJ1-2, with TRBD1 matching over 10 bases. The V and J ends lost 6 bases and 5 bases, in that order; junction bases with no gene match: 9. CDR3 length: 15 amino acids. Per germline, CDR1 SGHAT and CDR2 FQNNGV. Here the CDR3 DNA reads TGTGCCAGCAGTCCGCGAGGACAGGGGGGTTATGGCTACACCTTC. Encoded protein: CASSPRGQGGYGYTF.

As concerns this clone: Additional DNA sequences in this sample encode the identical CDR3. The genes are TRBV30 and TRBJ1-4; no reliable D call. Trimming took 3 bases from V and 4 from J, leaving 3 bases between them. There are 11 residues in the CDR3. Looked up from germline, CDR1 is GTSNPN and CDR2 is SVGIG (reference sequence). For the CDR3, the DNA is TGTGCCTGGAGCCTTAATGAAAAACTGTTTTTT. This gives the protein CAWSLNEKLFF.

The chain employs TRBV23-1 and TRBJ2-5; D is undetermined. TRBV23-1 is recorded as an ORF, its role being uncertain. Between the trimmed V and J ends, which lost 2 bases and 5 bases, there was a span of 12 bases. The CDR3 totals 14 residues. CDR3 nucleotide sequence: TGCGCCAGCAGTCAAACAGCTTCTGTGGAGACCCAGTACTTC. Its translation is CASSQTASVETQYF.

The chain uses TRBV6-5 and TRBJ2-5, with TRBD1 identical over 8 bases. This CDR3 comprises 14 residues. V dropped 6 bases and J dropped 5; count of bases not matched to a gene: 8. Germline lookup yields CDR1 MNHEY and CDR2 SVGAGI. The CDR3 sequence: CASSPNRGAETQYF. Written as DNA, the CDR3 is TGTGCCAGCAGCCCCAACAGGGGGGCCGAGACCCAGTACTTC.

The chain recombines TRBV5-1 with TRBJ2-3; TRBD1 agrees at 10 bases. CDR3 length: 15 amino acids. V shed 7 bases and J 2 bases; nucleotides not matched to a gene: 7. Germline V gene lookup returns CDR1 SGHRS and CDR2 YFSETQ. As DNA, the CDR3 is TGCGCCAGCGTCTTGGACAGGGGGAACACAGATACGCAGTATTTT. This gives the protein CASVLDRGNTDTQYF.

This chain links TRBV7-9 with TRBJ2-1, with D possibly TRBD1 on 5 matching bases. V was cut by 6 bases and J by 5 bases, with 8 bases left in between. The CDR3 extends over 12 amino acids. The germline gives CDR1 SEHNR, CDR2 FQNEAQ (reference sequence). CDR3 sequence: CASRMTDNEQFF. The CDR3 DNA follows: TGTGCCAGCAGAATGACAGACAATGAGCAGTTCTTC.